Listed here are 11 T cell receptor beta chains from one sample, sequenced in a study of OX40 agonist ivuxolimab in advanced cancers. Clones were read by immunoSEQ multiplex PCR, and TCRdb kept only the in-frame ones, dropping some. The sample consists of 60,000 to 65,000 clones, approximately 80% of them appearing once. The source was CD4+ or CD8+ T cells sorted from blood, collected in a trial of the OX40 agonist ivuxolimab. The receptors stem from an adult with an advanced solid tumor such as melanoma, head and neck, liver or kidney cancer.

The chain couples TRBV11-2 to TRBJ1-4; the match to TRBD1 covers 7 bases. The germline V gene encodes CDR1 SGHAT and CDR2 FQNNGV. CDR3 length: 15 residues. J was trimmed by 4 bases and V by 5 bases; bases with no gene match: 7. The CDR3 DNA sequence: TGTGCCAGCAGCCCGGGACAGATGGGTAATGAAAAACTGTTTTTT. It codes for CASSPGQMGNEKLFF.

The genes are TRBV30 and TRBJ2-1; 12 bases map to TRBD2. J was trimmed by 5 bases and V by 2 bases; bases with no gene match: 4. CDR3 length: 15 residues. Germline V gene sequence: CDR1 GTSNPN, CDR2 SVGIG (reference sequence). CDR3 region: CAWSPGLAGHNEQFF. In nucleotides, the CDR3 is TGTGCCTGGAGTCCGGGACTAGCGGGTCACAATGAGCAGTTCTTC.

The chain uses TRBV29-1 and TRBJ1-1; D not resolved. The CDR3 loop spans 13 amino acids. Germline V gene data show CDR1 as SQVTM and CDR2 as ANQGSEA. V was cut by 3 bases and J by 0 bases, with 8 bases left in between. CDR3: CSVDTSVNTEAFF. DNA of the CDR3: TGCAGCGTTGACACAAGTGTGAACACTGAAGCTTTCTTT.

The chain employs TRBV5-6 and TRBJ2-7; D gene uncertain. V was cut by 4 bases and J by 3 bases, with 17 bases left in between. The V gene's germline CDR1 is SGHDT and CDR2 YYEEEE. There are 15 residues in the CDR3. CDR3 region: CASSLLGPAVYEQYF. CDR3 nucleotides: TGTGCCAGCAGCCTACTTGGACCTGCAGTCTACGAGCAGTACTTC.

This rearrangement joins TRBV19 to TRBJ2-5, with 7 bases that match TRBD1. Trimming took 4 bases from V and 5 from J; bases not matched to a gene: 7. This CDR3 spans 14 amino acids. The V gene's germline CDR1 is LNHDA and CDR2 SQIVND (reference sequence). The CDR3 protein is CASSTADREETQYF. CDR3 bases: TGTGCCAGTAGTACCGCCGACAGGGAGGAGACCCAGTACTTC.

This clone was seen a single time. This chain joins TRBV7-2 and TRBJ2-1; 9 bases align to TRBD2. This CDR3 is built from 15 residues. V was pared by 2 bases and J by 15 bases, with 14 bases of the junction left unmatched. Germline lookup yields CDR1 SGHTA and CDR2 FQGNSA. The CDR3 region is CASSLSAGGESRRFF. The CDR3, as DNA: TGTGCCAGCAGCTTATCAGCGGGGGGTGAGAGCCGTCGGTTCTTC.

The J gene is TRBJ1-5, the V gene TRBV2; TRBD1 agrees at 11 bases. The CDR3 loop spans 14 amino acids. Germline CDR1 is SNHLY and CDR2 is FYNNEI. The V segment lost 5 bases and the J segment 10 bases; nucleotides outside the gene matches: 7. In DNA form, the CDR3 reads TGTGCCAGCAGTCGGACAGGGGGCGTGGAACCCCAGCATTTT. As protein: CASSRTGGVEPQHF.

This chain's CDR3 is CATNGWSSDNEKLFF. For the CDR3, the DNA is TGTGCCACCAACGGGTGGAGCTCGGATAATGAAAAACTGTTTTTT. The chain joins TRBV19 to TRBJ1-4; the D is unclear. Germline V gene lookup returns CDR1 LNHDA and CDR2 SQIVND (reference sequence). The CDR3 length is 15 residues. Trimming cost V 10 bases and J 4 bases, with 19 bases left between them. The full variable domain, rest sourced from reference TRBV19 and TRBJ1-4, is DGGITQSPKYLFRKEGQNVTLSCEQNLNHDAMYWYRQDPGQGLRLIYYSQIVNDFQKGDIAEGYSVSREKKESFPLTVTSAQKNPTAFYLCATNGWSSDNEKLFFGSGTQLSVL.

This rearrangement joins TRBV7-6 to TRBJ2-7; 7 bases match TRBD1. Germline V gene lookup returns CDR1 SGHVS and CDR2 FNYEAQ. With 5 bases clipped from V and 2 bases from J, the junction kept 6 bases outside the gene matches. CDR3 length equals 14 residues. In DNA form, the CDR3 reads TGTGCCAGCAGCCCCAGACAGGGAGCCTACGAGCAGTACTTC. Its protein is CASSPRQGAYEQYF.

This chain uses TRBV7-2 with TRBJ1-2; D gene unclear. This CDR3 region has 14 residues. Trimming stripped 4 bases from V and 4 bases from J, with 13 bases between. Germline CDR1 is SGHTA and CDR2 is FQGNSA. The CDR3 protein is CASSWIGALYGYTF. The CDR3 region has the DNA TGTGCCAGCAGCTGGATAGGAGCACTCTATGGCTACACCTTC.

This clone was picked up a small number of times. The CDR3 is CASSLSASGGGEQYF. The CDR3 DNA is TGTGCCAGCAGCTTATCGGCGTCAGGGGGCGGAGAGCAGTACTTC. The chain is built from TRBV7-6 and TRBJ2-7; 8 positions agree with TRBD1. The V gene end was trimmed by 2 bases and the J gene end by 7 bases; junction bases not matched to a gene: 10. Germline V gene data show CDR1 as SGHVS and CDR2 as FNYEAQ. This CDR3 has 15 amino acids.